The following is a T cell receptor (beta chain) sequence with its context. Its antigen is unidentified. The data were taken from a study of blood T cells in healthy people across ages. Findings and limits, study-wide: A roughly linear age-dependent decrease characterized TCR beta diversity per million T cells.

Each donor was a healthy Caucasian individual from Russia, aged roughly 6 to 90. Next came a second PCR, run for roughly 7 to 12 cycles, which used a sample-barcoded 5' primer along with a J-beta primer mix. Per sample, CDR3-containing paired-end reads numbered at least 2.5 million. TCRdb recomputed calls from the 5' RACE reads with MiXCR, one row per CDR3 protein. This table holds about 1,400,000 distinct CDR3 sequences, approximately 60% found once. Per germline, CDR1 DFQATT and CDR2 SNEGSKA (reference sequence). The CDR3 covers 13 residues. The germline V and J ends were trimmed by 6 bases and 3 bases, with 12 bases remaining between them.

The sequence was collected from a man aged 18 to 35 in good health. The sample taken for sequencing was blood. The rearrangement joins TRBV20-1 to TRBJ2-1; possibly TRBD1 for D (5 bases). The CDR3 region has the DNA TGCAGTGCCAGACAGCCGATCTACAATGAGCAGTTCTTC. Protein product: CSARQPIYNEQFF.